Following are 26 T cell receptor beta chains from one sample sequenced in a study of blood T cell repertoires in COVID-19. The protocol was immunoSEQ multiplex PCR, while the TCRdb copy is restricted to in-frame clones and leaves out a portion. The sample lists about 69,000 clones, 85% to 90% seen once, with more than 4.5% in the top ten. Source material: peripheral blood. The receptors stem from a man aged 50 to 59 with acute or convalescent COVID-19.

This clone occurred a few times. The V and J genes are TRBV7-2 and TRBJ2-5, with 7 nucleotides matching TRBD1. The CDR3 sequence is 14 residues long. The V and J ends lost 1 base and 3 bases, in that order; junction bases with no gene match: 2. CDR1 and CDR2 from the germline V gene are SGHTA and FQGNSA. The CDR3 is CASSLGTGEETQYF. CDR3 DNA sequence: TGTGCCAGCAGCTTAGGCACAGGGGAAGAGACCCAGTACTTC.

CDR3 region: CASSLEGYYGYTF. For the CDR3, the DNA is TGTGCCAGCAGCTTAGAGGGGTACTATGGCTACACCTTC. The chain uses TRBV7-9 and TRBJ1-2; D may be TRBD1 (5 bases). The germline V gene encodes CDR1 SEHNR and CDR2 FQNEAQ (reference sequence). CDR3 length equals 13 residues. V lost 1 base and J lost 3, with 6 bases in between.

This clone was observed a few times. The identical CDR3 is also encoded by other nucleotide sequences in the sample. The chain combines TRBV7-9 with TRBJ2-2; D perhaps matches TRBD1 (5 bases). The CDR3 covers 14 residues. The V gene's germline CDR1 is SEHNR and CDR2 FQNEAQ (reference sequence). V dropped 3 bases and J dropped 0 bases, with 5 bases sitting between them. The CDR3 reads CASSFRANTGELFF. CDR3 nucleotides: TGTGCCAGCAGCTTCAGGGCGAACACCGGGGAGCTGTTTTTT.

The chain combines TRBV7-9 with TRBJ2-1; 7 nucleotides agree with TRBD2. The CDR3 consists of 14 residues. Germline V gene data show CDR1 as SEHNR and CDR2 as FQNEAQ (reference sequence). Trimming cost V 1 base and J 6 bases; bases outside gene matches: 3. The CDR3 DNA reads TGTGCCAGCAGCTTAGGACTAGCCCCCAATGAGCAGTTCTTC. Residues: CASSLGLAPNEQFF.

This clone has only one observation. The V and J genes are TRBV4-3 and TRBJ1-6; tentative D call: TRBD1 (6 bases). CDR1 is LGHNA and CDR2 is YSLEER in the germline V gene. V dropped 0 bases and J dropped 7 bases, with 10 bases sitting between them. This CDR3 region has 15 residues. CDR3 protein: CASSQDHGQNSPLHF. CDR3 bases: TGCGCCAGCAGCCAAGACCACGGACAGAATTCACCCCTCCACTTT.

The count of this clone is one. The rearrangement joins TRBV30 to TRBJ1-2, with a possible D match to TRBD1 (5 bases). The CDR3 is 12 amino acids. Trimming pared 1 base from V and 11 bases from J, leaving 14 bases between. Germline V gene lookup returns CDR1 GTSNPN and CDR2 SVGIG (reference sequence). In nucleotides, the CDR3 is TGTGCCTGGAGTGCGACGGGGGGGAGGTACACCTTC. As protein: CAWSATGGRYTF.

The rearrangement uses TRBV5-1 and TRBJ2-5; 13 positions match TRBD2. This CDR3 has 16 amino acids. Germline V CDR1 and CDR2: SGHRS, YFSETQ. J was trimmed by 2 bases and V by 0 bases; bases with no gene match: 1. The CDR3 loop is CASSLGTSGGQETQYF. The CDR3 coding sequence is TGCGCCAGCAGCTTGGGGACTAGCGGGGGACAAGAGACCCAGTACTTC.

The chain recombines TRBV6-5 with TRBJ1-1, with D possibly TRBD1 on 6 matching bases. Germline loops: CDR1 MNHEY, CDR2 SVGAGI. CDR3 length: 13 amino acids. The V end was cut by 6 bases, the J end by 6 bases, with 14 bases between. CDR3 nucleotide sequence: TGTGCCAGCAGGCCTACAGGGCGGCCTGAAGCTTTCTTT. Translated: CASRPTGRPEAFF.

About this clone: The CDR3 carries no conserved terminal phenylalanine or tryptophan, so it likely arises from a read error. No DNA is shown, since the ends of the CDR3 on it are uncertain; the CDR3 is the one TCRdb lists. The chain couples TRBV6-6 to TRBJ1-2; the DNA was not compared with TRBD1, the D call given in the table. CDR1 is MNHNY and CDR2 is SVGAGI in the germline V gene (reference sequence). Termini included, the CDR3 measures 11 amino acids. The CDR3 reads CASSYGQGILY.

The table lists this clone with a count of one. The chain links TRBV4-1 to TRBJ1-2, with TRBD1 matching over 7 bases. CDR3 size: 15 residues. V lost 5 bases to trimming and J lost 1 base; unmatched junction nucleotides: 7. Germline CDR1 MGHRA, CDR2 YSYEKL. CDR3 amino acids: CASSAGQENNYGYTF. Written as DNA, the CDR3 is TGCGCCAGCAGCGCCGGACAGGAGAATAACTATGGCTACACCTTC.

The chain joins TRBV9 to TRBJ1-5; D unresolved. The CDR3 runs 15 residues. The V end lost 4 bases, the J end lost 4 bases, and 15 bases lay between the germline ends. Per germline, CDR1 SGDLS and CDR2 YYNGEE. This chain's CDR3 is CASSSSLAVNQPQHF. DNA for the CDR3: TGTGCCAGCAGCTCATCTCTCGCGGTAAATCAGCCCCAGCATTTT.

This chain connects TRBV7-9 to TRBJ2-1; 8 bases are shared with TRBD2. The CDR3 consists of 12 residues. V lost 5 bases, J lost 8 bases, and 2 bases stayed unmatched. CDR1 and CDR2 (germline): SEHNR, FQNEAQ (reference sequence). The CDR3 bases are TGTGCCAGCAGCCCACTAGCGGATGAGCAGTTCTTC. Protein sequence: CASSPLADEQFF.

The chain links TRBV24-1 to TRBJ1-5, with 8 bases fitting TRBD1. Germline V lookup: CDR1 KGHDR, CDR2 SFDVKD. The ends lost 5 bases at V and 6 bases at J; junction bases unmatched: 14. The CDR3 is 17 amino acids. The CDR3 sequence is CATSGGPGQGSVQPQHF. The DNA of the CDR3 is TGTGCCACCAGTGGGGGGCCCGGACAGGGCTCCGTTCAGCCCCAGCATTTT.

This clone was counted only a few times. V gene TRBV7-8 combines with J gene TRBJ1-6; D possibly corresponds to TRBD1 (5 bases). Germline loops: CDR1 SGHVS, CDR2 FQNEAQ. Deletions cut 5 bases from V and 4 bases from J, with 15 bases between. The CDR3 loop spans 16 amino acids. This CDR3 reads CASSQRGRDYNSPLHF. As DNA, the CDR3 is TGTGCCAGCAGCCAAAGAGGCAGGGATTATAATTCACCCCTCCACTTT.

This clone was seen just once. The CDR3 loop is CASSSSGGMNYGYTF. CDR3 DNA sequence: TGTGCCAGCAGTTCCTCCGGCGGAATGAACTATGGCTACACCTTC. The chain couples TRBV6-6 to TRBJ1-2; D ambiguous. V lost 4 bases to trimming and J lost 2 bases, with 14 bases between them. In germline, CDR1 is MNHNY, CDR2 SVGAGI (reference sequence). The CDR3 runs to 15 residues.

The chain is built from TRBV3-1 (or the pseudogene TRBV3-2) and TRBJ2-5, with 12 bases fitting TRBD2. The V gene end was trimmed by 4 bases and the J gene end by 5 bases; junction bases not matched to a gene: 5. The CDR3 spans 15 residues. CDR1 is LGHDT, CDR2 YNNKEL, per germline (reference sequence). CDR3 nucleotide sequence: TGTGCCAGCAGCCGGCGACTAGCGGGAGTTGAGACCCAGTACTTC. This translates into CASSRRLAGVETQYF.

This clone appeared a single time. The rearrangement joins TRBV11-2 to TRBJ2-3, with 8 bases matching TRBD2. After removal of 5 bases from V and 0 bases from J, the junction contained 7 bases not matched to a gene. Germline V lookup: CDR1 SGHAT, CDR2 FQNNGV. The CDR3 sequence is 16 residues long. This chain's CDR3 is CASSLLSGASTDTQYF. The CDR3 DNA follows: TGTGCCAGCAGCCTCCTTAGCGGGGCTAGCACAGATACGCAGTATTTT.

The rearrangement uses TRBV11-3 and TRBJ2-2; TRBD1 matches 8 bases. Germline CDR1 reads SGHNT; CDR2 reads YENEEA. This CDR3 is built from 18 residues. V gave up 3 bases and J gave up 0 bases; unmatched junction bases: 9. The CDR3 DNA reads as TGTGCCAGCAGCTTTAAGACAGGGGTGGGCTCGAACACCGGGGAGCTGTTTTTT. The encoded protein is CASSFKTGVGSNTGELFF.

This chain joins TRBV2 and TRBJ2-7, with TRBD2 matching over 8 bases. CDR1 and CDR2 (germline): SNHLY, FYNNEI. V shed 6 bases, J shed 6 bases, and the junction held 7 bases outside the gene matches. The CDR3 runs to 13 residues. The CDR3 is CASRGGLALEQYF. DNA for the CDR3: TGTGCCAGCAGGGGAGGACTAGCCCTCGAGCAGTACTTC.

This chain connects TRBV15 to TRBJ2-7, with TRBD1 matching over 11 bases. There are 18 residues in the CDR3. CDR1 is LNHNV and CDR2 is YYDKDF in the germline V gene (reference sequence). After removal of 2 bases from V and 0 bases from J, the junction contained 9 bases not matched to a gene. The CDR3 region is CATSRFGEGQGDSYEQYF. The CDR3 DNA reads as TGTGCCACCAGCAGATTCGGGGAGGGACAGGGGGACTCCTACGAGCAGTACTTC.

The V call is TRBV3-1 (or the pseudogene TRBV3-2), the J call TRBJ2-1; 11 bases fit TRBD2. Germline loops: CDR1 LGHDT, CDR2 YNNKEL (reference sequence). The CDR3 is made up of 23 amino acids. V lost 4 bases to trimming and J lost 0 bases; unmatched junction nucleotides: 23. CDR3 residues: CASSPRGIVPGLADPSSYNEQFF. In DNA, the CDR3 is TGTGCCAGCAGCCCCAGAGGGATAGTTCCGGGACTAGCGGACCCCAGCTCCTACAATGAGCAGTTCTTC.

The DNA for the CDR3 is TGTGCCAGCAGCCGGCTGGGGGGTACCGAAAACTATGGCTACACCTTC. Amino acid sequence: CASSRLGGTENYGYTF. This chain links TRBV6-6 with TRBJ1-2, with TRBD1 as a possible D gene (5 bases). This CDR3 has 16 residues. Per germline, CDR1 MNHNY and CDR2 SVGAGI (reference sequence). V lost 6 bases and J 2 bases, leaving 19 bases between the germline ends.

V gene TRBV2 combines with J gene TRBJ2-1; 7 bases line up with TRBD2. V dropped 0 bases and J dropped 7; count of bases not matched to a gene: 12. The CDR3 totals 17 residues. Germline V CDR1 and CDR2: SNHLY, FYNNEI. The CDR3 loop is CASSEAVLGGSTNEQFF. The CDR3 bases are TGTGCCAGCAGTGAAGCGGTTCTGGGCGGGAGTACAAATGAGCAGTTCTTC.

The chain links TRBV3-1 (or the pseudogene TRBV3-2) to TRBJ1-5; D call uncertain. Germline-derived CDR1 and CDR2 are LGHDT and YNNKEL (reference sequence). The CDR3 spans 15 residues. The ends were cut back, 4 bases at V and 7 bases at J, with 17 bases in the middle. The CDR3: CASSLSEAGDQPQHF. DNA of the CDR3: TGTGCCAGCAGCCTCTCTGAGGCGGGAGACCAGCCCCAGCATTTT.

V usage is TRBV10-3 and J usage is TRBJ2-5; D possibly corresponds to TRBD1 (6 bases). This CDR3 is 13 amino acids long. Looked up from germline, CDR1 is ENHRY and CDR2 is SYGVKD. Trimming took off 4 bases at V and 5 bases at J, with 11 bases between the two ends. The CDR3 DNA reads TGTGCCATCAGTGGAACAGGGCGGGAGACCCAGTACTTC. This gives the protein CAISGTGRETQYF.

The chain links TRBV2 to TRBJ1-2; D unresolved. Germline CDR1 and CDR2: SNHLY and FYNNEI. The V end was cut by 6 bases, the J end by 6 bases, with 14 bases between. This CDR3 contains 13 residues. This CDR3 is CASSAARSHGYTF. The CDR3 coding sequence is TGTGCCAGCAGCGCGGCACGGAGCCATGGCTACACCTTC.